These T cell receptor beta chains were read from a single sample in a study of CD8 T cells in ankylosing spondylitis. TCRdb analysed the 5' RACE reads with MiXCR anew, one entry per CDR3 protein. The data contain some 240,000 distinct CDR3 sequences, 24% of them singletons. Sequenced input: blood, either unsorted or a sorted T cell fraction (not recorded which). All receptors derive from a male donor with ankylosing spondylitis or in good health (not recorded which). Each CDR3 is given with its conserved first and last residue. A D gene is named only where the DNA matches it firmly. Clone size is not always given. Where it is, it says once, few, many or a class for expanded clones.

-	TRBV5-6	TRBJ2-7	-	TGTGCCAGCAGCTTGGATCGCAGGGTGGCCTTCGAGCAGTACTTC	CASSLDRRVAFEQYF
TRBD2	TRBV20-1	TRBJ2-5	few	TGCAGTGCTAGAGAGGGGACTAGCGGGGGGGAAGAGACCCAGTACTTC	CSAREGTSGGEETQYF
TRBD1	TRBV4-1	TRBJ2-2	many	TGCGCCAGCAGCCCCGGGACAGGGGCCGCGAACACCGGGGAGCTGTTTTTT	CASSPGTGAANTGELFF
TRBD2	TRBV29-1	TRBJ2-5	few	TGCAGCGTTGGGATAGCGGGGGGCTCCCAAGAGACCCAGTACTTC	CSVGIAGGSQETQYF
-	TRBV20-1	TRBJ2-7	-	TGCAGTGCGTCCCCGGCGGGACAGTCCTACGAGCAGTACTTC	CSASPAGQSYEQYF
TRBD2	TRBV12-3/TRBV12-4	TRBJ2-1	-	TGTGCCAGCTGCGCGGGGGGGCGGAATGAGCAGTTCTTC	CASCAGGRNEQFF
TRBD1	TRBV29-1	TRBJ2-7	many	TGCAGCGGCCGGGACAGAGCCTACGAGCAGTACTTC	CSGRDRAYEQYF
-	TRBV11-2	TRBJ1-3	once	TGTGCCAGCAGCGGAGGACAGCTTGGAAACACCATATATTTT	CASSGGQLGNTIYF
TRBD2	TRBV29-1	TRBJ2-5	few	TGCAGCGTTGAAGAGGGCGGGGGGCCCATAGGGACCCAGTACTTC	CSVEEGGGPIGTQYF
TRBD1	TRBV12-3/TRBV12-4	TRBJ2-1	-	TGTGCCAGCAGCCGGGGACAGGGGGCGATGGGTGAGCAGTTCTTC	CASSRGQGAMGEQFF
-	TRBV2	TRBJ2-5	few	TGTGCCAGCAGTGAATGGCAGGGCCAAGAGACCCAGTACTTC	CASSEWQGQETQYF
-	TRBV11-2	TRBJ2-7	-	TGTGCCAGAAGCCGCTCCTACGAGCAGTACTTC	CARSRSYEQYF
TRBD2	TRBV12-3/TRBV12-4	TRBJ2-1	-	TGTGCCAGCAGTCCCTCCCCCCTAGCGGGGGGTGATGAGCAGTTCTTC	CASSPSPLAGGDEQFF
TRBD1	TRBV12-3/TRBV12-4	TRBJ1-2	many	TGTGCCAGCAGCCGGACAGGGGTGGATGGCGGCTACACCTTC	CASSRTGVDGGYTF
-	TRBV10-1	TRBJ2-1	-	TGCGCCAGCAGTGAGCTGAGCCAGCCTTACAATGAGCAGTTCTTC	CASSELSQPYNEQFF
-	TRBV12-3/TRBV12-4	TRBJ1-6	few	TGTGCCAGCAGTTTAGGGGGTAGGACCCTCCACTTT	CASSLGGRTLHF
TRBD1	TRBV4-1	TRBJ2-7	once	TGCGCCAGCAGCCAAGGGGACAGGGGGGACTACGAGCAGTACTTC	CASSQGDRGDYEQYF
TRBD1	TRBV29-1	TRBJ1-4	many	TGCAGCGCCGGGACAGCATCCAATGAAAAACTGTTTTTT	CSAGTASNEKLFF
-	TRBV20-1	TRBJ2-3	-	TGCAGTGCTAGGGAGGAATACACGCAGTATTTT	CSAREEYTQYF
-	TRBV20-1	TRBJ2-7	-	TGCAGTGCCGATAAGACAGGCTCCTACGAGCAGTACTTC	CSADKTGSYEQYF